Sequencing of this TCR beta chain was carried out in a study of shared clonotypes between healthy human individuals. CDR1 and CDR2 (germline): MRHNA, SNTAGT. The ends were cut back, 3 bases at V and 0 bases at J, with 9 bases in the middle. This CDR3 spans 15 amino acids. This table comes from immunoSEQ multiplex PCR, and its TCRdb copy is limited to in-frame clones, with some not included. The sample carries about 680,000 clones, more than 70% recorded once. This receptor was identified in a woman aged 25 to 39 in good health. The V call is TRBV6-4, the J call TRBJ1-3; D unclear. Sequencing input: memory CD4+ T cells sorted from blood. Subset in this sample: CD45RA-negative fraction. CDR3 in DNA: TGTGCCAGCAGTGATCGGATACGCTCTGGAAACACCATATATTTT. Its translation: CASSDRIRSGNTIYF.